The 21 T cell receptor beta chains reported below all come from one sample, sequenced in a study of glioma-infiltrating T cells. Using RNA template, CDR3s of TCR alpha and beta were amplified with iRepertoire arm-PCR. Each CDR3 protein is one row after TCRdb ran MiXCR on the multiplex PCR reads. The data show fewer than 110,000 distinct CDR3 sequences, around 31% seen once. The source material was glioma tissue, nonneoplastic brain tissue, or PBMCs (not recorded which). Every receptor here comes from a human donor with low-grade glioma or glioblastoma, undergoing nonglioma brain surgery, or in good health (not recorded which).

This clonotype was seen many times. This rearrangement joins TRBV28 to TRBJ1-2; 8 positions match TRBD1. The CDR3 totals 12 residues. Trimming took 8 bases from V and 8 from J; bases not matched to a gene: 7. CDR1 is MDHEN, CDR2 SYDVKM, per germline. Here the CDR3 reads CASEGQGYGYTF. In DNA, the CDR3 is TGTGCCAGCGAAGGACAGGGATACGGCTACACCTTC.

The table lists this clonotype with many counts. The genes are TRBV20-1 and TRBJ2-5; D is possibly TRBD1 (5 bases). Germline CDR1 is DFQATT and CDR2 is SNEGSKA (reference sequence). The CDR3 loop spans 14 amino acids. Between the trimmed V and J ends, which lost 0 bases and 5 bases, there was a span of 13 bases. The CDR3 DNA follows: TGCAGTGCTAGAGAGGGTAGCTCAGGGGAGACCCAGTACTTC. This encodes CSAREGSSGETQYF.

This clonotype came up a few times. The chain is built from TRBV11-2 and TRBJ2-4; D remains ambiguous. The V gene's germline CDR1 is SGHAT and CDR2 FQNNGV. This CDR3 spans 13 amino acids. V was cut by 8 bases and J by 2 bases, with 10 bases left in between. CDR3 amino acids: CASERITKNIQYF. CDR3 coding DNA: TGTGCCAGCGAACGGATTACCAAAAACATTCAGTACTTC.

For this clonotype: A single base separates this from a much larger clone, so it may be a read error. This chain joins TRBV29-1 and TRBJ2-3; no firm D call. Germline-derived CDR1 and CDR2 are SQVTM and ANQGSEA. This CDR3 contains 11 residues. The CDR3 DNA follows: TGCAGCGTCCCAGTCACAGATACGAAGTATTTT. It is translated as CSVPVTDTKYF.

This clonotype was observed a few times. V gene TRBV20-1 combines with J gene TRBJ1-2; 8 bases align to TRBD1. The CDR3 contains 15 residues. V was clipped by 2 bases and J by 8 bases; unmatched bases: 13. Per the germline V gene, CDR1 is DFQATT and CDR2 is SNEGSKA (reference sequence). The CDR3 sequence is CSARSPRQGARGYTF. CDR3 sequence (DNA): TGCAGTGCTAGAAGTCCTCGGCAGGGGGCTAGGGGCTACACCTTC.

This clonotype has more than one count but fewer than ten. The chain joins TRBV10-3 to TRBJ2-5; TRBD2 might be the D (5 bases). V was trimmed by 0 bases and J by 5 bases, leaving 10 bases between them. The CDR3 is 14 amino acids. Germline CDR1 ENHRY, CDR2 SYGVKD. CDR3 loop: CAISESGGGETQYF. CDR3 sequence (DNA): TGTGCCATCAGTGAGTCAGGAGGCGGGGAGACCCAGTACTTC.

This clonotype was detected ten times or more. V usage is TRBV20-1 and J usage is TRBJ2-2, with a tentative D call TRBD2 (5 bases). CDR3 length: 14 amino acids. Germline V lookup: CDR1 DFQATT, CDR2 SNEGSKA (reference sequence). V was cut by 3 bases and J by 5 bases, with 13 bases left in between. CDR3 sequence (DNA): TGCAGTGCTAGGAGAGGGTCATGGACCGGGGAGCTGTTTTTT. Translating gives CSARRGSWTGELFF.

The table lists this clonotype with many counts. The chain is built from TRBV20-1 and TRBJ1-1, with 8 bases that match TRBD1. Germline lookup yields CDR1 DFQATT and CDR2 SNEGSKA (reference sequence). The CDR3 contains 14 residues. J lost 10 bases, V lost 6 bases, and 16 bases had no gene match. The CDR3 bases are TGCAGTGCACAGCTCTTAGGACAGGGAATTGGAGCTTTCTTT. Protein: CSAQLLGQGIGAFF.

Comment on this clonotype: One base away lies a much larger clone, so this may be a sequencing read error. V gene TRBV7-6 combines with J gene TRBJ2-3; D ambiguous. Germline values: CDR1 SGHVS, CDR2 FNYEAQ. CDR3 length equals 14 residues. In nucleotides, the CDR3 is TGTGCCAGCAGCTTATTGACTCAGGCAGATGCGCAGTATTTT. Translated: CASSLLTQADAQYF.

V gene TRBV11-2 combines with J gene TRBJ1-5, with a tentative D call TRBD1 (5 bases). The ends were cut back, 3 bases at V and 1 base at J, with 10 bases in the middle. The CDR3 loop spans 15 amino acids. Germline lookup yields CDR1 SGHAT and CDR2 FQNNGV. CDR3 in amino acids: CASSFNEGSNQPQHF. CDR3 in DNA: TGTGCCAGCAGCTTCAATGAGGGGAGCAATCAGCCCCAGCATTTT.

This clonotype was found many times. This chain links TRBV6-2 or TRBV6-3 with TRBJ1-1; D perhaps matches TRBD1 (6 bases). The germline V gene has CDR1 MNHEY and CDR2 SVGEGT. The CDR3 sequence is 17 residues long. Trimming pared 2 bases from V and 1 base from J, leaving 17 bases between. CDR3 DNA sequence: TGTGCCAGCAGTTACCCCTCCGAGGACAGTACGAACACTGAAGCTTTCTTT. Amino acids: CASSYPSEDSTNTEAFF.

This chain connects TRBV3-1 to TRBJ1-1, with 9 bases that match TRBD1. V dropped 4 bases and J dropped 13; count of bases not matched to a gene: 19. The CDR3 sequence is 16 residues long. Germline CDR1 LGHDT, CDR2 YNNKEL (reference sequence). CDR3 in amino acids: CASSPDRTHRDRDIFF. CDR3 DNA sequence: TGTGCCAGCAGCCCAGATCGCACCCACCGGGACAGGGATATTTTCTTT.

This clonotype was picked up many times. This chain uses TRBV6-1 with TRBJ1-1; D gene ambiguous. The germline gives CDR1 MNHNS, CDR2 SASEGT. CDR3 size: 14 residues. Trimming cost V 2 bases and J 6 bases, with 13 bases left between them. The CDR3 protein is CASSEIDLVAEAFF. CDR3 DNA sequence: TGTGCCAGCAGTGAAATCGACCTGGTAGCTGAAGCTTTCTTT.

This clonotype was observed at least ten times. The J gene is TRBJ1-5, the V gene TRBV6-7; 10 nucleotides line up with TRBD1. TRBV6-7 is marked as an open reading frame, function uncertain. The CDR3 extends over 17 amino acids. Trimming took 0 bases from V and 5 from J; bases not matched to a gene: 7. The CDR3 coding sequence is TGTGCCAGCAGTTACTCGATACGGGACAGGGGATATCAGCCCCAGCATTTT. Translation: CASSYSIRDRGYQPQHF.

This clonotype was recorded many times. The rearrangement joins TRBV2 to TRBJ2-5, with TRBD2 matching 9 bases. V dropped 7 bases and J dropped 4; count of bases not matched to a gene: 10. Germline V gene data show CDR1 as SNHLY and CDR2 as FYNNEI. The CDR3 loop spans 15 amino acids. CDR3 loop: CASTLAGAAGETQYF. CDR3 nucleotide sequence: TGTGCCAGCACTTTAGCGGGGGCGGCGGGAGAGACCCAGTACTTC. Full variable domain (remainder filled in from reference TRBV2 and TRBJ2-5): EPEVTQTPSHQVTQMGQEVILRCVPISNHLYFYWYRQILGQKVEFLVSFYNNEISEKSEIFDDQFSVERPDGSNFTLKIRSTKLEDSAMYFCASTLAGAAGETQYFGPGTRLLVL.

Comment on this clonotype: A much larger clone lies a single base off, so this may be a read error. Because the CDR3 is missing its conserved closing phenylalanine or tryptophan, this is likely a read error. The J gene is TRBJ1-2, the V gene TRBV14, with a weak D call TRBD1 (6 bases). The CDR3 runs to 14 residues. Between the trimmed V and J ends, which lost 2 bases and 4 bases, there was a span of 11 bases. CDR1 and CDR2 (germline): SGHDN, FVKESK. The chain's CDR3 is CASSQSTGFYGYTS. CDR3 DNA: TGTGCCAGCAGCCAATCTACAGGGTTCTATGGCTACACCTCC.

With regard to this clonotype: A much larger clone lies one base from this, so it may be a read error. This chain joins TRBV7-2 and TRBJ2-3, with D maybe TRBD1 (6 bases). V lost 7 bases and J 3 bases, leaving 17 bases between the germline ends. From germline, CDR1 is SGHTA and CDR2 FQGNSA. This CDR3 has 15 amino acids. CDR3 residues: CASNAGTPGTDTQYF. DNA of the CDR3: TGTGCCAGCAACGCTGGGACACCGGGAACAGATACGCAGTATTTT.

This clonotype was detected once. At one boundary the junction diverges from the germline segment, which might be a read error. The chain is built from TRBV7-9 and TRBJ2-5; 7 bases match TRBD2. CDR3 size: 15 residues. Germline-derived CDR1 and CDR2 are SEHNR and FQNEAQ (reference sequence). CDR3 protein: CASSSATSFQETQCF. CDR3 bases: TGTGCCAGCAGCTCGGCGACTAGCTTCCAAGAGACCCAGTGCTTC.

This clonotype was detected a few times. The chain couples TRBV7-3 to TRBJ2-1, with TRBD1 matching over 9 bases. Trimming cost V 5 bases and J 3 bases; bases outside gene matches: 2. Germline CDR1 is SGHTA and CDR2 is FQGTGA. The length of the CDR3 is 14 residues. The chain's CDR3 is CASSPTGGYNEQFF. Here the CDR3 DNA reads TGTGCCAGCAGCCCGACAGGGGGCTACAATGAGCAGTTCTTC.

The sample holds one count of this clonotype. The chain links TRBV7-2 to TRBJ1-4; tentative D call: TRBD1 (5 bases). The CDR3 totals 12 residues. The germline CDR1 and CDR2 sequences are SGHTA and FQGNSA. V lost 3 bases to trimming and J lost 14 bases, with 13 bases between them. The CDR3 loop is CASSLGGPRLFF. CDR3 bases: TGTGCCAGCAGCTTGGGGGGACCTCGGCTGTTTTTT.

This chain links TRBV4-1 with TRBJ1-3; D ambiguous. Deletions cut 0 bases from V and 4 bases from J, with 22 bases between. Looked up from germline, CDR1 is MGHRA and CDR2 is YSYEKL. The CDR3 runs 19 residues. CDR3 nucleotides: TGCGCCAGCAGCCAAGATCACCGCCCGGCCTCCACGGGGGGAAACACCATATATTTT. As protein: CASSQDHRPASTGGNTIYF.